The 22 T cell receptor beta chains below come from one sample, sequenced in a study of blood T cell repertoires in COVID-19. Sequencing used immunoSEQ multiplex PCR; TCRdb keeps in-frame clones, though not all of them. This repertoire shows 130,000 to 150,000 clones, 88% found once; its top ten account for about 2.3%. Sample: peripheral blood. These receptor sequences come from a human donor in a cohort sampled during active COVID-19.

The chain recombines TRBV9 with TRBJ2-4; possibly TRBD2 for D (6 bases). This CDR3 is 16 amino acids long. V dropped 3 bases and J dropped 1 base, with 14 bases sitting between them. Germline CDR1 is SGDLS and CDR2 is YYNGEE. The CDR3: CASSDTPGAAKNIQYF. CDR3 in DNA: TGTGCCAGCAGCGACACCCCGGGAGCGGCCAAAAACATTCAGTACTTC.

With respect to this clone: Being one base from a much bigger clone, this may be a read error. The chain is built from TRBV7-2 and TRBJ2-7, with TRBD2 matching over 9 bases. With V trimmed by 5 bases and J by 7 bases, 9 bases remained unmatched. The germline CDR1 and CDR2 sequences are SGHTA and FQGNSA. The CDR3 runs to 14 residues. This CDR3 is CASSLSAGGFEQYF. As DNA, the CDR3 is TGTGCCAGCAGCCTCTCGGCGGGGGGGTTTGAGCAGTACTTC.

The V gene is TRBV27, the J gene TRBJ2-1; weak D call: TRBD2 (5 bases). Germline CDR1 reads MNHEY; CDR2 reads SMNVEV (reference sequence). The CDR3 runs to 13 residues. The ends were cut back, 3 bases at V and 15 bases at J, with 18 bases in the middle. CDR3 protein: CASSFLAEPHRFF. CDR3 DNA sequence: TGTGCCAGCAGTTTCCTAGCCGAACCCCACCGGTTCTTC.

V is TRBV21-1 and J is TRBJ2-5; the table's TRBD2 call for D was not verified on the DNA. TRBV21-1 is shown as a pseudogene. This CDR3 comprises 17 residues. The CDR3 bases are TGTGCCAGCAGCAATCCGACTAGCGGGGGACCAGGAGAGACCCAGTACTTC. Its translation: CASSNPTSGGPGETQYF.

The CDR3 spells CASSNTLLAGGPNEQFF. DNA of the CDR3: TGTGCCAGCAGTAATACTTTACTAGCGGGAGGGCCGAACGAGCAGTTCTTC. V gene TRBV28 combines with J gene TRBJ2-1; TRBD2 matches at 13 bases. Trimming cost V 5 bases and J 10 bases; bases outside gene matches: 14. Germline CDR1 is MDHEN and CDR2 is SYDVKM. This CDR3 has 17 residues.

The gene calls are TRBV11-2 and TRBJ2-1, with 9 bases fitting TRBD2. V was pared by 1 base and J by 5 bases, with 6 bases of the junction left unmatched. CDR3 length: 16 amino acids. Per the germline V gene, CDR1 is SGHAT and CDR2 is FQNNGV. CDR3 protein: CASSLGPSGGNNEQFF. For the CDR3, the DNA is TGTGCCAGCAGCTTAGGCCCCAGCGGGGGGAACAATGAGCAGTTCTTC.

The chain carries TRBV5-1 and TRBJ1-1, with 7 bases lining up with TRBD1. The V segment lost 0 bases and the J segment 5 bases; nucleotides outside the gene matches: 16. CDR3 size: 18 residues. Germline CDR1 and CDR2: SGHRS and YFSETQ. CDR3 DNA sequence: TGCGCCAGCAGCTTGGCCTTGAGGGGGCGGCTTATCGGAACTGAAGCTTTCTTT. Translating gives CASSLALRGRLIGTEAFF.

The chain combines TRBV12-3 or TRBV12-4 with TRBJ2-7; D gene uncertain. V was pared by 0 bases and J by 3 bases, with 6 bases between. The CDR3 length is 13 residues. The CDR3 nucleotides read TGTGCCAGCAGTTTAGCATCCGTCTACGAGCAGTACTTC. As protein: CASSLASVYEQYF.

This clone was seen only once. The chain combines TRBV27 with TRBJ2-5, with 9 bases identical to TRBD2. CDR1 and CDR2 (germline): MNHEY, SMNVEV (reference sequence). V shed 3 bases and J 4 bases; nucleotides not matched to a gene: 3. This CDR3 is 14 amino acids long. CDR3 region: CASSFSGSGETQYF. CDR3 DNA: TGTGCCAGCAGTTTTAGCGGGAGTGGAGAGACCCAGTACTTC.

This chain joins TRBV27 and TRBJ2-1, with 9 bases that match TRBD2. Germline V gene lookup returns CDR1 MNHEY and CDR2 SMNVEV (reference sequence). CDR3 length: 15 amino acids. The ends lost 7 bases at V and 6 bases at J; junction bases unmatched: 10. CDR3: CASTLSVAGVNEQFF. As DNA, the CDR3 is TGTGCCAGCACCCTCTCCGTAGCGGGAGTCAATGAGCAGTTCTTC.

V usage is TRBV28 and J usage is TRBJ1-1; 10 nucleotides agree with TRBD1. Germline V CDR1 and CDR2: MDHEN, SYDVKM. Germline trimming cut 6 bases from V and 2 bases from J; bases unmatched to any gene: 9. CDR3 length: 16 amino acids. The CDR3 sequence: CASSSGTGVLNTEAFF. CDR3 DNA sequence: TGTGCCAGCAGCTCCGGGACAGGGGTGTTAAACACTGAAGCTTTCTTT.

The rearrangement joins TRBV5-1 to TRBJ2-3; tentatively, D is TRBD2 (6 bases). Germline loops: CDR1 SGHRS, CDR2 YFSETQ. The germline V and J ends were trimmed by 7 bases and 1 base, with 25 bases remaining between them. This CDR3 is 18 amino acids long. CDR3 protein: CASAGTQQDPSGTDTQYF. DNA of the CDR3: TGCGCCAGCGCGGGGACTCAACAGGACCCCAGCGGCACAGATACGCAGTATTTT. The full variable domain, with the rest looked up from reference TRBV5-1 and TRBJ2-3, is KAGVTQTPRYLIKTRGQQVTLSCSPISGHRSVSWYQQTPGQGLQFLFEYFSETQRNKGNFPGRFSGRQFSNSRSEMNVSTLELGDSALYLCASAGTQQDPSGTDTQYFGPGTRLTVL.

The chain is built from TRBV5-1 and TRBJ1-4; 9 positions match TRBD1. Germline assignment: CDR1 SGHRS and CDR2 YFSETQ. There are 16 residues in the CDR3. After removal of 4 bases from V and 4 bases from J, the junction contained 8 bases not matched to a gene. The CDR3 spells CASSPTGGRGNEKLFF. The CDR3 nucleotides are TGCGCCAGCAGCCCGACAGGGGGAAGGGGTAATGAAAAACTGTTTTTT.

In this sample, this clone turned up a few times. The J gene is TRBJ2-3, the V gene TRBV29-1; TRBD2 might be the D (5 bases). The V end was cut by 3 bases, the J end by 3 bases, with 10 bases between. Germline CDR1 and CDR2: SQVTM and ANQGSEA. This CDR3 contains 13 residues. The DNA of the CDR3 is TGCAGCGTTGAGCCTAGCAGGACAGATACGCAGTATTTT. Protein: CSVEPSRTDTQYF.

This clone was seen only once. The chain recombines TRBV10-3 with TRBJ2-7, with TRBD1 matching over 11 bases. Unmatched junction bases numbered 5, after V lost 2 bases and J lost 5 bases. This CDR3 is built from 15 residues. Germline CDR1 and CDR2: ENHRY and SYGVKD. CDR3 loop: CAISERTGGENEQYF. The CDR3 DNA sequence: TGTGCCATCAGTGAGCGGACAGGGGGCGAAAACGAGCAGTACTTC.

J is TRBJ1-1 and V is TRBV30; a weak D match, TRBD1 (6 bases). Trimming pared 4 bases from V and 3 bases from J, leaving 15 bases between. This CDR3 region has 14 residues. Looked up from germline, CDR1 is GTSNPN and CDR2 is SVGIG (reference sequence). CDR3 loop: CAWNLGGADTEAFF. Here the CDR3 DNA reads TGTGCCTGGAATCTGGGGGGGGCGGACACTGAAGCTTTCTTT.

V is TRBV28 and J is TRBJ1-5; TRBD1 agrees at 8 bases. Germline CDR1 and CDR2: MDHEN and SYDVKM. V trimming: 8 bases; J trimming: 4 bases; junction bases outside the gene matches: 1. The CDR3 consists of 12 residues. CDR3 amino acids: CASGQGNQPQHF. CDR3 DNA sequence: TGTGCCAGCGGACAGGGAAATCAGCCCCAGCATTTT. The full variable domain, in which reference TRBV28 and TRBJ1-5 provide the parts outside the CDR3, is DVKVTQSSRYLVKRTGEKVFLECVQDMDHENMFWYRQDPGLGLRLIYFSYDVKMKEKGDIPEGYSVSREKKERFSLILESASTNQTSMYLCASGQGNQPQHFGDGTRLSIL.

The chain joins TRBV11-1 to TRBJ2-5; 8 bases are shared with TRBD1. J was trimmed by 0 bases and V by 2 bases; bases with no gene match: 2. This CDR3 contains 15 residues. CDR1 is SGHAT, CDR2 FQDESV, per germline (reference sequence). The CDR3 DNA reads TGTGCCAGCAGCTTAAACAGGGGGTACCAAGAGACCCAGTACTTC. As protein: CASSLNRGYQETQYF.

The CDR3, as DNA: TGTGCCAGCAGCTTCTCAGGGGCCACAGATACGCAGTATTTT. This codes for CASSFSGATDTQYF. The rearrangement links TRBV7-2 to TRBJ2-3; possibly TRBD1 for D (6 bases). The length of the CDR3 is 14 residues. Germline V CDR1 and CDR2: SGHTA, FQGNSA. Trimming left V 3 bases short and J 2 bases short, with 9 bases between. Supplemented by reference TRBV7-2 and TRBJ2-3, the full variable domain reads GAGVSQSPSNKVTEKGKDVELRCDPISGHTALYWYRQSLGQGLEFLIYFQGNSAPDKSGLPSDRFSAERTGGSVSTLTIQRTQQEDSAVYLCASSFSGATDTQYFGPGTRLTVL.

This sequence joins TRBV18 and TRBJ2-7; D is ambiguous. This CDR3 contains 12 residues. CDR1 is KGHSH, CDR2 LQKENI, per germline. Trimming removed 6 bases from V and 3 bases from J, with 9 bases in between. The CDR3 DNA sequence: TGTGCCAGCTCGTCGGAGAGCTACGAGCAGTACTTC. As protein: CASSSESYEQYF.

This clone has more than one count but fewer than ten. The CDR3 spells CASSPGGSGGQAAQHF. The CDR3 region has the DNA TGTGCCAGCAGCCCAGGGGGCTCAGGGGGCCAAGCAGCCCAGCATTTT. The chain joins TRBV7-8 to TRBJ1-5, with 8 bases identical to TRBD1. The V and J ends lost 5 bases and 11 bases, in that order; junction bases with no gene match: 17. Germline V CDR1 and CDR2: SGHVS, FQNEAQ. The CDR3 spans 16 residues.

This chain links TRBV9 with TRBJ2-5; 9 bases are a match to TRBD1. The CDR3 has 15 amino acids. Germline-derived CDR1 and CDR2 are SGDLS and YYNGEE. Losses at the gene ends were 0 bases for V and 14 bases for J; bases not matched to a gene: 14. The CDR3 loop is CASSVELGAGQGLYF. DNA of the CDR3: TGTGCCAGCAGCGTAGAATTGGGAGCGGGACAGGGTCTTTACTTC.